This T cell receptor beta chain originates from a study of CD8 T cells in ankylosing spondylitis. The CDR3 consists of 14 residues. The junction had 8 bases not matched to a gene; V was cut back by 5 bases and J by 4 bases. CDR1 and CDR2 (germline): SQVTM, ANQGSEA. Using its own MiXCR run on the 5' RACE reads, TCRdb lists one record per CDR3 protein. Among about 250,000 distinct CDR3 sequences listed, around 32% were seen once. The genes are TRBV29-1 and TRBJ2-3; 8 nucleotides agree with TRBD1. Source material: blood, either unsorted or a sorted T cell fraction (not recorded which). This receptor was obtained from a male donor with ankylosing spondylitis or in good health (not recorded which). The CDR3 DNA sequence: TGCAGCGTTCCGGGACAGGAGGGTTCAGATACGCAGTATTTT. Translation: CSVPGQEGSDTQYF.